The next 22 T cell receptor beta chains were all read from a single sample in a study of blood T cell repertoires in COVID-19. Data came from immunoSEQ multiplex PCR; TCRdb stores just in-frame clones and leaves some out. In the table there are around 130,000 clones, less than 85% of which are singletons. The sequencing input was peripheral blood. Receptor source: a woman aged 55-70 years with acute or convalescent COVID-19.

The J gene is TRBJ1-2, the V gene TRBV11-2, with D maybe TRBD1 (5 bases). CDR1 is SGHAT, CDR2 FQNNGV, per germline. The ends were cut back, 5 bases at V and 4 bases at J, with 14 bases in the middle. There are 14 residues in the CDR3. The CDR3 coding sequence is TGTGCCAGCAGCCCTACTCAGGGCCCCTATGGCTACACCTTC. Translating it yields CASSPTQGPYGYTF.

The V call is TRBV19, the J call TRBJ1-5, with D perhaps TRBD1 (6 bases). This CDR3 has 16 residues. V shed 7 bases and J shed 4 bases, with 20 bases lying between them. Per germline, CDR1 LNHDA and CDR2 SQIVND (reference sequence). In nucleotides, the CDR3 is TGTGCCAGTATACAGGGCCAGGGTGTGGGTAATCAGCCCCAGCATTTT. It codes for CASIQGQGVGNQPQHF.

Written as DNA, the CDR3 is TGCGCCAGCAGCCGCTTCGTGGCAAGTAATCAGCCCCAGCATTTT. Its protein product is CASSRFVASNQPQHF. V usage is TRBV4-1 and J usage is TRBJ1-5, with no clear D. Trimming stripped 4 bases from V and 4 bases from J, with 14 bases between. Germline loops: CDR1 MGHRA, CDR2 YSYEKL. CDR3 length: 15 residues.

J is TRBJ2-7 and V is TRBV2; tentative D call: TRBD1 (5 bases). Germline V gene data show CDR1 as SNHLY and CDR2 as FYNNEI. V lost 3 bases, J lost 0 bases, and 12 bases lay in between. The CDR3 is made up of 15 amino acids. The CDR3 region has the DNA TGTGCCAGCAGTGAGGATGGACACCGCTCCTACGAGCAGTACGTC. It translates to CASSEDGHRSYEQYV.

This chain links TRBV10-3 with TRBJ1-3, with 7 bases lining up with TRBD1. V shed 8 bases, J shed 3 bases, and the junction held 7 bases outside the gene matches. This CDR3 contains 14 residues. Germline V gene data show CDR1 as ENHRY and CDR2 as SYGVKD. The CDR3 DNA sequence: TGTGCCATCGAACCAGGGGGTTATGGAAACACCATATATTTT. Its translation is CAIEPGGYGNTIYF.

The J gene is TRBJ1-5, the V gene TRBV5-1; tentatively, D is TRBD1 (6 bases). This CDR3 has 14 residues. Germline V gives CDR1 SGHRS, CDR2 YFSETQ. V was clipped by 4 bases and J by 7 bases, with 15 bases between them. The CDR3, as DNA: TGCGCCAGCAGCCGCGGACAGTGGGGACAGCCCCAGCATTTT. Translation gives CASSRGQWGQPQHF.

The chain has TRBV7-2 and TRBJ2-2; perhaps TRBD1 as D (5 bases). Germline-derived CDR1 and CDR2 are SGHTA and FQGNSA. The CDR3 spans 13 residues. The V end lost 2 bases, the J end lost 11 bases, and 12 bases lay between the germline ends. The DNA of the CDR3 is TGTGCCAGCAGCTTAAATATCCAGGGAGAGCTGTTTTTT. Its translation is CASSLNIQGELFF.

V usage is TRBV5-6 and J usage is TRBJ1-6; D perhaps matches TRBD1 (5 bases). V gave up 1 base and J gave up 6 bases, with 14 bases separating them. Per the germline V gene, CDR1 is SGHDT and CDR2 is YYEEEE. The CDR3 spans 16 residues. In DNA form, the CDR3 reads TGTGCCAGCAGCTTGACGGACCAGGGATTTAATTCACCCCTCCACTTT. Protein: CASSLTDQGFNSPLHF.

The CDR3 region has the DNA TGCGCCAGCAGCTTGGGTTCAAATGAAAAACTGTTTTTT. Its translation: CASSLGSNEKLFF. This chain joins TRBV5-1 and TRBJ1-4; unclear D gene. The V end was cut by 0 bases, the J end by 5 bases, with 5 bases between. The CDR3 is 13 residues long. The germline gives CDR1 SGHRS, CDR2 YFSETQ.

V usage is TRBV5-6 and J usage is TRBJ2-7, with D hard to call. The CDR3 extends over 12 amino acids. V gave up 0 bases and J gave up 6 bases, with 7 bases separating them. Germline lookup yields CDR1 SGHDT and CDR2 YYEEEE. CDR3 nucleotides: TGTGCCAGCAGCTTGGCTAAATTCGAGCAGTACTTC. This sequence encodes CASSLAKFEQYF. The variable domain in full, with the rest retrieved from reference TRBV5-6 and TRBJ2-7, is DAGVTQSPTHLIKTRGQQVTLRCSPKSGHDTVSWYQQALGQGPQFIFQYYEEEERQRGNFPDRFSGHQFPNYSSELNVNALLLGDSALYLCASSLAKFEQYFGPGTRLTVT.

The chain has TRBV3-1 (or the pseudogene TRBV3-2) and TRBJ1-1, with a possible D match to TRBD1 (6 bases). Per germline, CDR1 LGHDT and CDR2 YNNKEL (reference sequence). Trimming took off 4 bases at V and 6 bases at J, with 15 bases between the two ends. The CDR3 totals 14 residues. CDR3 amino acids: CASSLAGRGAEAFF. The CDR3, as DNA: TGTGCCAGCAGCCTGGCAGGGAGGGGGGCTGAAGCTTTCTTT.

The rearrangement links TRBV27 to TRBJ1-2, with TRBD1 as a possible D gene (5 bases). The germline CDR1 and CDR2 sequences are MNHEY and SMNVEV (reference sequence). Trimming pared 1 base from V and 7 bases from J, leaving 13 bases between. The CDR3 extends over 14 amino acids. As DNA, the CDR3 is TGTGCCAGCAGTTTATGGGGGGGGTCGGGTGGCTACACCTTC. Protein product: CASSLWGGSGGYTF.

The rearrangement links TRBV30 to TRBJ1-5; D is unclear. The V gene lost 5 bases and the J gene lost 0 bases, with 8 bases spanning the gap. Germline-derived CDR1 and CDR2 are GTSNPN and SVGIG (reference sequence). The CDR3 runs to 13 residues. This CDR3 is CAWATDSNQPQHF. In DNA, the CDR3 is TGTGCCTGGGCTACAGATAGCAATCAGCCCCAGCATTTT.

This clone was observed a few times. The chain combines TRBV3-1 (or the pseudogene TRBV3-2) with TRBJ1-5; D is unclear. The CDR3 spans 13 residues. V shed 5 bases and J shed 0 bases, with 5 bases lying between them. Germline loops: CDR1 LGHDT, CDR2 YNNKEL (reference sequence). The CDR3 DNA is TGTGCCAGCAGCTATTATAGCAATCAGCCCCAGCATTTT. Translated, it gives CASSYYSNQPQHF.

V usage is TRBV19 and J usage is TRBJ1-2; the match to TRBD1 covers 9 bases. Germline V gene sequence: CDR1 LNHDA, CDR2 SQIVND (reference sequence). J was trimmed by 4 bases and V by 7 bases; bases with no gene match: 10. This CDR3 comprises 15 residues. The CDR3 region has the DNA TGTGCCAGTACCACGACCGGGACAGGGACCTATGGCTACACCTTC. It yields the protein CASTTTGTGTYGYTF.

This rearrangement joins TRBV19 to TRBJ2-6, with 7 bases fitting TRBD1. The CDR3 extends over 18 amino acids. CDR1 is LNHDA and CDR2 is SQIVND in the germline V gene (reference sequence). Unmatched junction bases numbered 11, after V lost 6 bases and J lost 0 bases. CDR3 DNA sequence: TGTGCCAGTAGCCCCCGACAGGGTACGAACTCTGGGGCCAACGTCCTGACTTTC. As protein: CASSPRQGTNSGANVLTF.

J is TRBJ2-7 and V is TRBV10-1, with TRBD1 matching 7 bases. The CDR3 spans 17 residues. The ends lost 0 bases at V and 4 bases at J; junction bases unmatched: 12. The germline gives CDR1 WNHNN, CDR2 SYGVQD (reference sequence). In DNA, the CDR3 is TGCGCCAGCAGTGAGTCGGCTAAGACAGGGTGGGTATACGAGCAGTACTTC. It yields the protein CASSESAKTGWVYEQYF.

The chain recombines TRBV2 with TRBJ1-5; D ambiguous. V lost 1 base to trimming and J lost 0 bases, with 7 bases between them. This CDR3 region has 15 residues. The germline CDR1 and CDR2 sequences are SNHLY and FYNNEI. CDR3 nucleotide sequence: TGTGCCAGCAGTGAAGGCGGAGTTAGCAATCAGCCCCAGCATTTT. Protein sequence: CASSEGGVSNQPQHF.

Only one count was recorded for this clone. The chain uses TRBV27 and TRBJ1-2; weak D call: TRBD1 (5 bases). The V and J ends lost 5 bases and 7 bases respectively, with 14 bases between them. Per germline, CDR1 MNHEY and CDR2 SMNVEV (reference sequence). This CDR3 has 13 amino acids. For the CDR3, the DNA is TGTGCCAGCAGTCGCTCCGGGGGGGTTGGCTACACCTTC. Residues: CASSRSGGVGYTF.

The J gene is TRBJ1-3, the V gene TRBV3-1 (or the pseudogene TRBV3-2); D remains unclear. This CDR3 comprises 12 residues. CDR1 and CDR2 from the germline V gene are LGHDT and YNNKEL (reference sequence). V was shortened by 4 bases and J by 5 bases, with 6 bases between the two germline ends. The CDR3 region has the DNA TGTGCCAGCAGCCGGGCCCGAAACACCATATATTTT. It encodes CASSRARNTIYF.

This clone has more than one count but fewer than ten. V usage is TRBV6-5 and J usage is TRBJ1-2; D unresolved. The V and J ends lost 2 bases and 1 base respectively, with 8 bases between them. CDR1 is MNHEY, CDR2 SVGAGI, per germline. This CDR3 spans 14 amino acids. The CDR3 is CASSYADSNYGYTF. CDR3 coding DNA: TGTGCCAGCAGTTACGCTGATAGTAACTATGGCTACACCTTC.

The CDR3 sequence is CASSLGDRGDTEAFF. Here the CDR3 DNA reads TGCGCCAGCAGCTTGGGGGACAGGGGAGACACTGAAGCTTTCTTT. The chain has TRBV5-1 and TRBJ1-1; 10 bases map to TRBD1. The CDR3 runs 15 residues. V was clipped by 0 bases and J by 3 bases; unmatched bases: 2. Germline CDR1 is SGHRS and CDR2 is YFSETQ.